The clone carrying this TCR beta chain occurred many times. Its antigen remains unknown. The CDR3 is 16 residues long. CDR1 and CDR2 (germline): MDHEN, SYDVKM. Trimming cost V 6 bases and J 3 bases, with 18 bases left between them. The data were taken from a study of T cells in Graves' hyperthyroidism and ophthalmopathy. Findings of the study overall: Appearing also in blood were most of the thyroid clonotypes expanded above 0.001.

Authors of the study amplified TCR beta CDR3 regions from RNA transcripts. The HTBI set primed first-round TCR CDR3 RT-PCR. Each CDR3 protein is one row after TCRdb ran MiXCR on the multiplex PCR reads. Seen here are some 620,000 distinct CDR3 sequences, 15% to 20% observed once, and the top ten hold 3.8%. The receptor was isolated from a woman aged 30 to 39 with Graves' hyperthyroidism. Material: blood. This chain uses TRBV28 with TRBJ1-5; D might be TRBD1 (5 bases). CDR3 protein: CASSSNPGYTNQPQHF. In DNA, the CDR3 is TGTGCCAGCAGCTCCAACCCAGGGTACACCAATCAGCCCCAGCATTTT.